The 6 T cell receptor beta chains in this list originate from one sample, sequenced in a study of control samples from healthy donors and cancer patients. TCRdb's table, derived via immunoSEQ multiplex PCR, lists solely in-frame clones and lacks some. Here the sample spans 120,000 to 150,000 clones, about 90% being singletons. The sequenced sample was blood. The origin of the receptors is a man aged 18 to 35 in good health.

The CDR3: CAISESGGRGRDTQYF. CDR3 in DNA: TGTGCCATCAGTGAGTCGGGAGGGAGAGGGAGAGATACGCAGTATTTT. V gene TRBV10-3 combines with J gene TRBJ2-3; 7 bases are shared with TRBD2. The V segment lost 0 bases and the J segment 5 bases; nucleotides outside the gene matches: 8. In germline, CDR1 is ENHRY, CDR2 SYGVKD. CDR3 length: 16 amino acids.

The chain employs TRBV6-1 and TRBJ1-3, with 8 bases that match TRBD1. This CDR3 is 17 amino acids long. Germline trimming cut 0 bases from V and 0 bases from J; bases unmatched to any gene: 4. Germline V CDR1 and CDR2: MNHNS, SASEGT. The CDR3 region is CASSEARGPNSGNTIYF. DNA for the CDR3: TGTGCCAGCAGTGAAGCCAGGGGGCCAAACTCTGGAAACACCATATATTTT.

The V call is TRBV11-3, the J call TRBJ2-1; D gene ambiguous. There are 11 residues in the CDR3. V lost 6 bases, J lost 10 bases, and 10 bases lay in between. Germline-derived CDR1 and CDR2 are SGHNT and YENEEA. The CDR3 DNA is TGTGCCAGCAGTTCAGACGGAGAGCAGTTCTTC. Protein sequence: CASSSDGEQFF.

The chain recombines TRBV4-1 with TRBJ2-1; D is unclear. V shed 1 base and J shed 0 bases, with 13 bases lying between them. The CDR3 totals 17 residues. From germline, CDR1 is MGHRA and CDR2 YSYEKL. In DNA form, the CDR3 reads TGCGCCAGCAGCCAAGTCATTGGGATCTACTCCTACAATGAGCAGTTCTTC. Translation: CASSQVIGIYSYNEQFF.

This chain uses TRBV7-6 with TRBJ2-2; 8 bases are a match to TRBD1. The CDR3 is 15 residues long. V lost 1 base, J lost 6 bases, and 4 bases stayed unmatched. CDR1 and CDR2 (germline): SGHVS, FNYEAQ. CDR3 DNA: TGTGCCAGCAGCTTAGACAGGGGGGCGGCCGGGGAGCTGTTTTTT. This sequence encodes CASSLDRGAAGELFF.

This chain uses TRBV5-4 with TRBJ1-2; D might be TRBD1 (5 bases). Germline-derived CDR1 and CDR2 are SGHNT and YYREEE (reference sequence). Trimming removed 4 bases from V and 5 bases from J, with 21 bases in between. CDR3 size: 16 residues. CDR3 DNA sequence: TGTGCCAGCAGCCCAACAGGTTTGGGAGTGGATTATGGCTACACCTTC. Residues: CASSPTGLGVDYGYTF. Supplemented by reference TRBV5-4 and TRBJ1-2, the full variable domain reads ETGVTQSPTHLIKTRGQQVTLRCSSQSGHNTVSWYQQALGQGPQFIFQYYREEENGRGNFPPRFSGLQFPNYSSELNVNALELDDSALYLCASSPTGLGVDYGYTFGSGTRLTVV.